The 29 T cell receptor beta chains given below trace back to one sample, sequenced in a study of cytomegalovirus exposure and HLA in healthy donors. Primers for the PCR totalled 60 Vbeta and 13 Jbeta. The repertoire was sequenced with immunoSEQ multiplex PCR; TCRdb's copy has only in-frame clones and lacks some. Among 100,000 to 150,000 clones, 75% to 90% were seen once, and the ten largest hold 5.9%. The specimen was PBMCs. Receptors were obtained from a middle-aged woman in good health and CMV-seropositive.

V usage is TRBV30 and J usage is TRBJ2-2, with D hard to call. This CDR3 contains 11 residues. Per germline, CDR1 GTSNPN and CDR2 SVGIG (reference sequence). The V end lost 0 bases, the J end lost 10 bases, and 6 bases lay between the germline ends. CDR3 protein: CAWSVGQELFF. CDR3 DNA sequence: TGTGCCTGGAGTGTTGGCCAGGAGCTGTTTTTT.

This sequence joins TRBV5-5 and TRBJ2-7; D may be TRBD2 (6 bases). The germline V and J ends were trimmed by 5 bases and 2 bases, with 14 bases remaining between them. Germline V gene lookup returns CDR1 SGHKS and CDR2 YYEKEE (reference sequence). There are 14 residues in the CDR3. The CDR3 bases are TGTGCCAGCAGTTACCTACCGGGAGCCTACGAGCAGTACTTC. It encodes CASSYLPGAYEQYF. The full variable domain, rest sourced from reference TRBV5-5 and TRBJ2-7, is DAGVTQSPTHLIKTRGQQVTLRCSPISGHKSVSWYQQVLGQGPQFIFQYYEKEERGRGNFPDRFSARQFPNYSSELNVNALLLGDSALYLCASSYLPGAYEQYFGPGTRLTVT.

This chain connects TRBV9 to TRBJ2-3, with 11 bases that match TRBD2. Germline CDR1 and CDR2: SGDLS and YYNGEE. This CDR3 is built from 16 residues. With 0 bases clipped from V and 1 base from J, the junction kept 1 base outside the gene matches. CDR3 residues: CASSVAGLAGTDTQYF. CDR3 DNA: TGTGCCAGCAGCGTAGCGGGACTAGCGGGCACAGATACGCAGTATTTT.

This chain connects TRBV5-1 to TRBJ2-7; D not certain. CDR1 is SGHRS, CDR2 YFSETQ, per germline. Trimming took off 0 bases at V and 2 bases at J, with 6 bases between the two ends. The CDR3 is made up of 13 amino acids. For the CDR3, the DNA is TGCGCCAGCAGCTTGGGACTCACCTACGAGCAGTACTTC. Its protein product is CASSLGLTYEQYF.

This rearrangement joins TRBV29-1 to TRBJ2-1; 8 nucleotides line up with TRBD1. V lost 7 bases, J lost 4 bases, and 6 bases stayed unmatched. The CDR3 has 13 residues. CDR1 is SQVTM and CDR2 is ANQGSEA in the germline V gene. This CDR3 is CSGLQGGYNEQFF. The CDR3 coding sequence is TGCAGCGGCCTACAGGGGGGATACAATGAGCAGTTCTTC.

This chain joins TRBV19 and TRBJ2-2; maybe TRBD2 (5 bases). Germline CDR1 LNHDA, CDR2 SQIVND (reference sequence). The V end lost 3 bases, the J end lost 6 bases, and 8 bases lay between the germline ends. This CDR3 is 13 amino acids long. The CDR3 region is CASSMHGAGELFF. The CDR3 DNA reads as TGTGCCAGTAGTATGCACGGGGCCGGGGAGCTGTTTTTT.

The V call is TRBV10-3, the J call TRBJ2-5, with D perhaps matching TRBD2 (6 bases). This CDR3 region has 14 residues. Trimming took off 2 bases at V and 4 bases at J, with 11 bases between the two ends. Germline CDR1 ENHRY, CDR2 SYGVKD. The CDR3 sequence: CAISEGLRGETQYF. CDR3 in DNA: TGTGCCATCAGTGAGGGACTAAGGGGAGAGACCCAGTACTTC.

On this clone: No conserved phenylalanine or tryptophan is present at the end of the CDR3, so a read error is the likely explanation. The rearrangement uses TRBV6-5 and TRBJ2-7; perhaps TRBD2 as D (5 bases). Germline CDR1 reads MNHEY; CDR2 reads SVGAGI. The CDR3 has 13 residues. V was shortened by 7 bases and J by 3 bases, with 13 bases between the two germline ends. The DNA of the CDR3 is TGTGCCAGCAAAGGTAGCGAAAACTACGAGCAGTACCTC. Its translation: CASKGSENYEQYL.

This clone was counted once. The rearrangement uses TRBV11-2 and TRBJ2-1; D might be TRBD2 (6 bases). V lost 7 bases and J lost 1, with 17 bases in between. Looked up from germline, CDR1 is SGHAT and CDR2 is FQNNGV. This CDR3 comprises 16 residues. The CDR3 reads CASTLTFGGSYNEQFF. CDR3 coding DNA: TGTGCCAGCACCCTGACCTTTGGGGGGTCCTACAATGAGCAGTTCTTC.

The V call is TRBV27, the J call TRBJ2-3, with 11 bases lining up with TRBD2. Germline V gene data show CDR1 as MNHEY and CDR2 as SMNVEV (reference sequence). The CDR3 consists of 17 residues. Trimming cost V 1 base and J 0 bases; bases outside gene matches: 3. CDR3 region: CASSLWVAGGSTDTQYF. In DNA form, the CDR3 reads TGTGCCAGCAGTTTATGGGTAGCGGGGGGGAGCACAGATACGCAGTATTTT.

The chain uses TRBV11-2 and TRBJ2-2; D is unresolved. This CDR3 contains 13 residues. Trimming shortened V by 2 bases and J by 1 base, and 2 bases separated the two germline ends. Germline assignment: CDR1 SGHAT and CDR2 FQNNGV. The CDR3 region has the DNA TGTGCCAGCAGCTTACAGAACACCGGGGAGCTGTTTTTT. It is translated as CASSLQNTGELFF.

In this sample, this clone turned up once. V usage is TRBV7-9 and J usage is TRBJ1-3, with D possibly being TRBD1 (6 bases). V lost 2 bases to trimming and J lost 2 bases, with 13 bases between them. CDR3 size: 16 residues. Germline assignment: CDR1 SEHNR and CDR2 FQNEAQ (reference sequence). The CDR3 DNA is TGTGCCAGCAGCTTATGGTACCGGGACACTGGAAACACCATATATTTT. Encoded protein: CASSLWYRDTGNTIYF.

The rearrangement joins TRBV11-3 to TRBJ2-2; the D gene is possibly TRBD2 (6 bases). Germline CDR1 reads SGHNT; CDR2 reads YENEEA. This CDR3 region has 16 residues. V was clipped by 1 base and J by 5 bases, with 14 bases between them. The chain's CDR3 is CASSLVVWGETGELFF. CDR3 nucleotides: TGTGCCAGCAGCTTAGTTGTATGGGGGGAAACCGGGGAGCTGTTTTTT.

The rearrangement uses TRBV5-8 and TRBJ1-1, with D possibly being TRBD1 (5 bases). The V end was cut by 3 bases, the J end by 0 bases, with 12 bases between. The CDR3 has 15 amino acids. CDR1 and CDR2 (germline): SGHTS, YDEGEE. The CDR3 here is CASSWGGLMNTEAFF. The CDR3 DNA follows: TGTGCCAGCAGCTGGGGGGGACTTATGAACACTGAAGCTTTCTTT.

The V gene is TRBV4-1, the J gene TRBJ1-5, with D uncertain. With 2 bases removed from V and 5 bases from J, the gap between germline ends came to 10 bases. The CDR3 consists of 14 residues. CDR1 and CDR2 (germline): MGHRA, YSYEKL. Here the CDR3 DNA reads TGCGCCAGCAGCCAAAACCCTTCGGATCAGCCCCAGCATTTT. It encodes CASSQNPSDQPQHF.

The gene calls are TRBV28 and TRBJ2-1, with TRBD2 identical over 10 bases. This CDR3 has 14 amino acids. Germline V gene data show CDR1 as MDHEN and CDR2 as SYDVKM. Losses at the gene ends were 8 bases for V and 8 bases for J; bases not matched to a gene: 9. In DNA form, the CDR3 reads TGTGCCAGCTACCCACAGCGGGAGGGGGATGAGCAGTTCTTC. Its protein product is CASYPQREGDEQFF. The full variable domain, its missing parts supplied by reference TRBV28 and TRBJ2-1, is DVKVTQSSRYLVKRTGEKVFLECVQDMDHENMFWYRQDPGLGLRLIYFSYDVKMKEKGDIPEGYSVSREKKERFSLILESASTNQTSMYLCASYPQREGDEQFFGPGTRLTVL.

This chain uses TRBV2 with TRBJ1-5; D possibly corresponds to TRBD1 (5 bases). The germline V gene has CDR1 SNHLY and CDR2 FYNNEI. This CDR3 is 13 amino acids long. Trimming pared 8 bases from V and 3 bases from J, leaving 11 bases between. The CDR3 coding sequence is TGTGCCAGCCAGACAGCCACCAATCAGCCCCAGCATTTT. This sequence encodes CASQTATNQPQHF.

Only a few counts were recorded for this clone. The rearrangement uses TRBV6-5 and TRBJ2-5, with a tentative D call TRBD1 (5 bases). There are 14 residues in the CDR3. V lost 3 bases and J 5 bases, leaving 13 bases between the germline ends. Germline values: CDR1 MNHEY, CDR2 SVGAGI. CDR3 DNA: TGTGCCAGCAGTTATGGGCAGGGTATGGAGACCCAGTACTTC. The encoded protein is CASSYGQGMETQYF.

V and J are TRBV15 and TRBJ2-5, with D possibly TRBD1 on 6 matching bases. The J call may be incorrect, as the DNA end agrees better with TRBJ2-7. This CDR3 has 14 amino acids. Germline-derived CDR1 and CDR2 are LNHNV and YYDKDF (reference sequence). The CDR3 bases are TGTGCCACCAGCAGAGACCCAGGGGAGTACGAGCAGTACTTC. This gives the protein CATSRDPGEYEQYF.

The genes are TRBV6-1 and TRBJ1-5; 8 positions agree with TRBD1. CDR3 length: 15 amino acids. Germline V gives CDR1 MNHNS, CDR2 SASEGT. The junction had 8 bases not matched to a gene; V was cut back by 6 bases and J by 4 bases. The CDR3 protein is CASRDREGGNQPQHF. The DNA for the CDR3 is TGTGCCAGCAGGGACAGGGAAGGGGGTAATCAGCCCCAGCATTTT.

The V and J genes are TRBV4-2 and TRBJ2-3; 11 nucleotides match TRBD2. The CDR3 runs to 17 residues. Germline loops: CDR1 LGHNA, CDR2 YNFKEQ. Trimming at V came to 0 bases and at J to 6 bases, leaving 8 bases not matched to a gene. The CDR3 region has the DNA TGTGCCAGCAGCCAAGATTCTGGGACTAGCGGAGTGGATACGCAGTATTTT. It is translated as CASSQDSGTSGVDTQYF.

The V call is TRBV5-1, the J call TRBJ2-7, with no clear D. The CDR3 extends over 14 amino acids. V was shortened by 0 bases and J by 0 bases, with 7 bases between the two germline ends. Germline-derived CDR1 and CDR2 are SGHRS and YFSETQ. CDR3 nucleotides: TGCGCCAGCAGCTTGGACCTTAGCTCCTACGAGCAGTACTTC. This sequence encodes CASSLDLSSYEQYF.

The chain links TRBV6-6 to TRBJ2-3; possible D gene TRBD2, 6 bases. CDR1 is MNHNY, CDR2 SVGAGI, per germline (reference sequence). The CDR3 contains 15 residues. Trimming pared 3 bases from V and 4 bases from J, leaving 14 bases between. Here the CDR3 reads CASSYPGGGSDTQYF. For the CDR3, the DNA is TGTGCCAGCAGTTATCCGGGTGGGGGGTCAGATACGCAGTATTTT.

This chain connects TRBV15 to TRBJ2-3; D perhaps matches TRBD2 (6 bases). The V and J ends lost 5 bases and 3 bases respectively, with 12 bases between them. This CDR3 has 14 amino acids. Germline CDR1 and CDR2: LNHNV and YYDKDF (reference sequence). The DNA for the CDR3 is TGTGCCACCAGCTCTGCGGGACCGACAGATACGCAGTATTTT. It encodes CATSSAGPTDTQYF.

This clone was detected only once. CDR3: CASVGGNIGNQPQHF. Here the CDR3 DNA reads TGTGCCAGCGTAGGAGGAAATATCGGGAATCAGCCCCAGCATTTT. V is TRBV6-4 and J is TRBJ1-5, with D unresolved. The CDR3 loop spans 15 amino acids. V lost 8 bases and J lost 4, with 18 bases in between. Germline CDR1 is MRHNA and CDR2 is SNTAGT.

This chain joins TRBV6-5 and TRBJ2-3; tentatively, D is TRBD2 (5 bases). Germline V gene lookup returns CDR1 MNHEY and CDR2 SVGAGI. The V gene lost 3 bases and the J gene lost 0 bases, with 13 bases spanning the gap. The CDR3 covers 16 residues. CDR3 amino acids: CASSYGTSPSTDTQYF. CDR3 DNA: TGTGCCAGCAGTTATGGCACTAGTCCTAGCACAGATACGCAGTATTTT.

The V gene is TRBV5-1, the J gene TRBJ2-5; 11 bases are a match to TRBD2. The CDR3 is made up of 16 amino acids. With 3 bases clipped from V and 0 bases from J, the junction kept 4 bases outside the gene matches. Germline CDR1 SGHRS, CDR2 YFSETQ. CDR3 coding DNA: TGCGCCAGCAGCTCCGGGACTAGCGGTAACCAAGAGACCCAGTACTTC. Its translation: CASSSGTSGNQETQYF.

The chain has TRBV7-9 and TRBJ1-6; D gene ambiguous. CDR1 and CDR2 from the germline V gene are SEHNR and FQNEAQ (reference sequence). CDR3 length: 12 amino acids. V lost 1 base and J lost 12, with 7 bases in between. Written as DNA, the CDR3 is TGTGCCAGCAGCTTAGAAATGCGACCCCTCCACTTT. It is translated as CASSLEMRPLHF.

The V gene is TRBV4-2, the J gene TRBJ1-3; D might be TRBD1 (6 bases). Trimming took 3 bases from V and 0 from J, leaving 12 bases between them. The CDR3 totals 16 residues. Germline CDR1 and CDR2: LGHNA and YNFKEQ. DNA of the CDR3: TGTGCCAGCAGCCAGGTACAGGGCCCCTCTGGAAACACCATATATTTT. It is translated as CASSQVQGPSGNTIYF.